These 15 T cell receptor beta chains were all obtained from the same sample, sequenced in a study of blood T cell repertoires in COVID-19. The protocol was immunoSEQ multiplex PCR, while the TCRdb copy is restricted to in-frame clones and leaves out a portion. Of tens of thousands of clones in the sample, around 83% are singletons; the top ten hold 3% to 4.5%. Sequences were obtained from peripheral blood. The receptors come from a woman older than 75 with acute or convalescent COVID-19.

This clone was seen a few times. V is TRBV2 and J is TRBJ1-6; D unresolved. This CDR3 region has 14 residues. The V and J ends lost 6 bases and 6 bases respectively, with 12 bases between them. CDR1 and CDR2 from the germline V gene are SNHLY and FYNNEI. The CDR3 coding sequence is TGTGCCAGCAGCCCCCGGGAGGGTAATTCACCCCTCCACTTT. Translating it yields CASSPREGNSPLHF.

This clone was seen a single time. The V and J genes are TRBV6-6 and TRBJ1-1, with D possibly TRBD1 on 5 matching bases. Germline-derived CDR1 and CDR2 are MNHNY and SVGAGI (reference sequence). The CDR3 runs to 15 residues. With 2 bases removed from V and 1 base from J, the gap between germline ends came to 11 bases. Here the CDR3 reads CASSYAGRANTEAFF. The CDR3 DNA is TGTGCCAGCAGTTACGCGGGACGGGCGAACACTGAAGCTTTCTTT.

The rearrangement uses TRBV5-1 and TRBJ2-7, with 9 bases that match TRBD1. The CDR3 sequence is 15 residues long. Per the germline V gene, CDR1 is SGHRS and CDR2 is YFSETQ. With 2 bases clipped from V and 3 bases from J, the junction kept 6 bases outside the gene matches. The CDR3: CASSLLPGQGYEQYF. CDR3 bases: TGCGCCAGCAGCTTATTACCGGGACAGGGCTACGAGCAGTACTTC.

The gene calls are TRBV3-1 (or the pseudogene TRBV3-2) and TRBJ1-1; no clear D. Per germline, CDR1 LGHDT and CDR2 YNNKEL (reference sequence). The V end was cut by 1 base, the J end by 4 bases, with 13 bases between. The CDR3 covers 15 residues. The CDR3: CASSQGYSSSTEAFF. CDR3 nucleotides: TGTGCCAGCAGCCAAGGATACAGTTCAAGCACTGAAGCTTTCTTT.

This chain links TRBV27 with TRBJ2-7; TRBD1 might be the D (6 bases). The CDR3 sequence is 15 residues long. CDR1 and CDR2 from the germline V gene are MNHEY and SMNVEV (reference sequence). V was pared by 5 bases and J by 1 base, with 15 bases between. In DNA, the CDR3 is TGTGCCAGCAGTCCCACGTTGGGGACATCCTACGAGCAGTACTTC. Translating gives CASSPTLGTSYEQYF.

The gene calls are TRBV4-1 and TRBJ2-2; 10 positions agree with TRBD2. V shed 2 bases and J 1 base; nucleotides not matched to a gene: 4. Per germline, CDR1 MGHRA and CDR2 YSYEKL. The CDR3 loop spans 17 amino acids. The CDR3 sequence: CASSQQERGGNTGELFF. CDR3 nucleotide sequence: TGCGCCAGCAGCCAACAGGAGCGGGGGGGGAACACCGGGGAGCTGTTTTTT.

The chain links TRBV7-3 to TRBJ2-3; TRBD2 matches at 7 bases. J lost 3 bases, V lost 4 bases, and 7 bases had no gene match. CDR3 length equals 15 residues. Germline lookup yields CDR1 SGHTA and CDR2 FQGTGA. CDR3 coding DNA: TGTGCCAGCAGCTCTGCGGGAGCGGGGACAGATACGCAGTATTTT. It specifies CASSSAGAGTDTQYF.

This CDR3 reads CASSQYTDRNEQFF. In DNA, the CDR3 is TGTGCCAGCAGCCAATATACAGATAGGAATGAGCAGTTCTTC. This chain uses TRBV3-1 (or the pseudogene TRBV3-2) with TRBJ2-1; D ambiguous. CDR3 length: 14 amino acids. Between the trimmed V and J ends, which lost 2 bases and 7 bases, there was a span of 12 bases. In germline, CDR1 is LGHDT, CDR2 YNNKEL (reference sequence).

Only a few counts were recorded for this clone. The CDR3 here is CASSTDRQMNTEAFF. The CDR3 region has the DNA TGTGCCAGTAGTACAGACAGACAGATGAACACTGAAGCTTTCTTT. This chain joins TRBV19 and TRBJ1-1; possible D gene TRBD1, 5 bases. Germline V gene lookup returns CDR1 LNHDA and CDR2 SQIVND (reference sequence). Trimming left V 4 bases short and J 0 bases short, with 12 bases between. There are 15 residues in the CDR3.

The chain joins TRBV11-2 to TRBJ2-7; 11 bases are a match to TRBD2. The V segment lost 6 bases and the J segment 7 bases; nucleotides outside the gene matches: 5. Germline CDR1 reads SGHAT; CDR2 reads FQNNGV. The CDR3 has 13 amino acids. The CDR3 spells CASSTSGSYEQYF. The CDR3 DNA sequence: TGTGCCAGCAGTACTAGCGGGAGTTATGAGCAGTACTTC.

V gene TRBV18 combines with J gene TRBJ2-5, with 7 nucleotides matching TRBD1. Trimming cost V 2 bases and J 4 bases; bases outside gene matches: 4. Germline-derived CDR1 and CDR2 are KGHSH and LQKENI. This CDR3 has 14 amino acids. CDR3 nucleotides: TGTGCCAGCTCACCAATGACAGGGTCAGAGACCCAGTACTTC. Protein product: CASSPMTGSETQYF.

The chain is built from TRBV6-2 or TRBV6-3 and TRBJ2-2; possible D gene TRBD2, 6 bases. Trimming took 4 bases from V and 5 from J, leaving 23 bases between them. The germline V gene encodes CDR1 MNHEY and CDR2 SVGEGT. The CDR3 has 18 residues. The CDR3 DNA sequence: TGTGCCAGCAGTTTAAATTGGGGTGGCGGGACCTCTACCGGGGAGCTGTTTTTT. This sequence encodes CASSLNWGGGTSTGELFF.

This clone appeared a few times. The chain joins TRBV5-5 to TRBJ1-5, with TRBD1 identical over 9 bases. Germline values: CDR1 SGHKS, CDR2 YYEKEE (reference sequence). Trimming cost V 1 base and J 5 bases; bases outside gene matches: 7. This CDR3 comprises 16 residues. In DNA form, the CDR3 reads TGTGCCAGCAGCTTGTATGGGGGACAGGGTTATCAGCCCCAGCATTTT. Its translation: CASSLYGGQGYQPQHF.

V is TRBV4-1 and J is TRBJ2-7; D not certain. Germline loops: CDR1 MGHRA, CDR2 YSYEKL. The CDR3 contains 15 residues. Between the trimmed V and J ends, which lost 6 bases and 3 bases, there was a span of 18 bases. The DNA for the CDR3 is TGCGCCAGCAGTCCAGGTCTTCGTGCTCTCTACGAGCAGTACTTC. Protein product: CASSPGLRALYEQYF.

V usage is TRBV27 and J usage is TRBJ1-1; a possible D gene is TRBD1 (5 bases). V was trimmed by 3 bases and J by 0 bases, leaving 11 bases between them. The CDR3 has 15 amino acids. Germline V CDR1 and CDR2: MNHEY, SMNVEV (reference sequence). The CDR3 DNA follows: TGTGCCAGCAGTTTTGCACAGGACCTGAACACTGAAGCTTTCTTT. Amino acids: CASSFAQDLNTEAFF.